A single sample is the source of the 5 T cell receptor beta chains below, sequenced in a study of T cells in Graves' hyperthyroidism and ophthalmopathy (dated by TCRdb to the late 2010s). The library was obtained by multiplex PCR. Sequencing took place on an Illumina HiSeq 2000. Amplification of TCR beta CDR3 regions was carried out from RNA transcripts. A first-round RT-PCR of the TCR CDR3 used the HTBI primer set with the Qiagen OneStep RT-PCR kit. TCRdb ran its own pipeline on the public reads, namely fastp trimming at Q25 and MiXCR clone calling, and kept in-frame beta chains. When rows share a CDR3 protein, they turn into one entry using the most common DNA and genes. Counted in this sample were about 58,000 distinct CDR3 sequences; less than 50% of them appeared once. Around 12% of the sample is in the top ten clones. The sequenced sample was blood. Receptors were obtained from a woman aged 25-40 years with Graves' ophthalmopathy.

This chain joins TRBV29-1 and TRBJ1-5; D uncertain. Trimming stripped 7 bases from V and 2 bases from J, with 12 bases between. Germline V gene data show CDR1 as SQVTM and CDR2 as ANQGSEA. CDR3 length: 13 amino acids. CDR3 sequence: CSAKGRGNQPQHF. CDR3 DNA: TGCAGCGCAAAGGGTCGGGGCAATCAGCCCCAGCATTTT.

This chain connects TRBV9 to TRBJ1-6; 8 bases are a match to TRBD1. The CDR3 runs 13 residues. The V and J ends lost 3 bases and 10 bases, in that order; junction bases with no gene match: 3. CDR1 and CDR2 from the germline V gene are SGDLS and YYNGEE. The CDR3 nucleotides are TGTGCCAGCAGCGGGACAGGGACCTCACCCCTCCACTTT. Amino acid sequence: CASSGTGTSPLHF.

As concerns this clonotype: A much larger clonotype is one base distant, so this may be a read error. The chain employs TRBV12-3 or TRBV12-4 and TRBJ2-5, with 12 bases matching TRBD1. V trimming: 7 bases; J trimming: 4 bases; junction bases outside the gene matches: 4. The CDR3 spans 14 residues. CDR3 region: CASNSGQGAETQYF. The CDR3 DNA reads TGTGCCAGCAACTCGGGACAGGGGGCAGAGACCCAGTACTTC.

This clonotype was counted at least ten times. The chain recombines TRBV11-2 with TRBJ2-5, with 15 bases aligning to TRBD2. Germline V gene sequence: CDR1 SGHAT, CDR2 FQNNGV. J was trimmed by 0 bases and V by 2 bases; bases with no gene match: 7. This CDR3 comprises 19 residues. The CDR3 loop is CASSLRAGLAGGYQETQYF. The DNA of the CDR3 is TGTGCCAGCAGCTTAAGGGCCGGACTAGCGGGAGGGTACCAAGAGACCCAGTACTTC.

This clonotype was seen at least ten times. The CDR3 spells CASRTRVAATEAFF. The CDR3 DNA reads TGTGCCAGTAGAACCAGGGTGGCGGCCACTGAAGCTTTCTTT. The chain couples TRBV19 to TRBJ1-1; D is possibly TRBD1 (5 bases). This CDR3 is built from 14 residues. The germline V gene has CDR1 LNHDA and CDR2 SQIVND (reference sequence). The V gene lost 6 bases and the J gene lost 4 bases, with 15 bases spanning the gap.